The sequence of this T cell receptor beta chain was determined in a study of CD8+ T cells in alopecia areata. Study-wide results and limits: Given one nonresponder, whether baseline CD8+ expansion relates to response remains uncertain.

It was cDNA, reverse transcribed from extracted RNA, that served as the sequencing template. Libraries were prepared by immunoSEQ multiplex PCR; TCRdb keeps only in-frame clonotypes and omits some of them. The profile covers approximately 210,000 clones, with under 80% appearing a single time and 1.3% taken by the ten largest. Germline CDR1 SGHKS, CDR2 YYEKEE (reference sequence). The CDR3 extends over 16 amino acids. Between the trimmed V and J ends, which lost 0 bases and 3 bases, there was a span of 16 bases. Described treatment: oral pan-JAK inhibitor, 5-10 mg twice daily. In alopecia areata patients, both lesional scalp punch biopsies and peripheral blood were collected. Comment on this clone: Its antigen is undetermined.

The sequencing used CD4+ T cells sorted from blood, collected around week 50, from a patient treated with tofacitinib. The TCR was taken from a human donor with alopecia areata. The chain combines TRBV5-5 with TRBJ2-7, with D perhaps matching TRBD1 (5 bases). CDR3 nucleotide sequence: TGTGCCAGCAGCTTGGGAGGTTACAGGACCCACTACGAGCAGTACTTC. The encoded protein is CASSLGGYRTHYEQYF.